This T cell receptor beta chain was sequenced in a study of T cell responses to AZD1222 COVID-19 vaccine. Notes on this clone: The antigen is unknown.

Study-level results: Among the donors, most were white British and more were female, and clonal diversity was possibly underestimated. Repertoire collection took place solely once the T cell response had peaked.

TCRdb's copy holds only in-frame clones and misses some; the assay was immunoSEQ multiplex PCR. The data show approximately 130,000 clones, 88% seen once. The CDR3 length is 12 residues. Germline V CDR1 and CDR2: WNHNN, SYGVQD (reference sequence). V dropped 8 bases and J dropped 5 bases, with 10 bases sitting between them. The TCR sequence derives from an adult who received the AZD1222 COVID-19 vaccine. Here the sequenced sample was peripheral blood, taken 28 days after the second AZD1222 dose. This sequence joins TRBV10-1 and TRBJ2-1, with D possibly TRBD2 on 5 matching bases. CDR3 nucleotides: TGCGCCAGCCCCGGGATTGACAATGAGCAGTTCTTC. Protein product: CASPGIDNEQFF.